A selection of T cell receptor beta chains follows, all from one sample in a study of T cells in Graves' hyperthyroidism and ophthalmopathy. TCRdb independently ran MiXCR on the multiplex PCR reads; one entry per CDR3 protein. The table lists approximately 320,000 distinct CDR3 sequences, roughly 17% of them singletons. Source material: blood. Receptors were obtained from a man aged 25-45 years with Graves' hyperthyroidism. Both conserved end residues are part of each CDR3. A D gene is named only where the DNA matches it firmly. Where a row states a size, it is once, few, many or the class of an expanded clone; other rows omit it.

j_gene | v_gene | d_gene | abundance | CDR3aa | CDR3nt
TRBJ1-2 | TRBV29-1 | TRBD1 | few | CSVELSGGDGYTF | TGCAGCGTTGAATTATCAGGGGGCGATGGCTACACCTTC
TRBJ1-5 | TRBV28 | - | - | CASSLYHNQPQHF | TGTGCCAGCAGTTTGTACCACAATCAGCCCCAGCATTTT
TRBJ1-2 | TRBV13 | - | - | CASSLSTHRFNYGYTF | TGTGCCAGCAGCTTAAGCACTCACAGGTTTAACTATGGCTACACCTTC
TRBJ1-2 | TRBV12-3/TRBV12-4 | - | many | CASRGSLGGYTF | TGTGCCAGCAGAGGTTCCCTTGGGGGCTACACCTTC
TRBJ2-1 | TRBV7-2 | TRBD2 | many | CASSASGSWNEQFF | TGTGCCAGCAGCGCTAGCGGGAGTTGGAATGAGCAGTTCTTC
TRBJ1-3 | TRBV27 | TRBD1 | few | CASSFDWDRDSSSGNTIYF | TGTGCCAGCAGTTTTGATTGGGACAGGGATTCTTCTTCTGGAAACACCATATATTTT
TRBJ2-7 | TRBV20-1 | - | many | CSAIQGSESEQYF | TGCAGTGCTATTCAGGGTAGTGAGAGCGAGCAGTACTTC
TRBJ2-1 | TRBV20-1 | TRBD2 | few | CSVPGTKRFF | TGCAGTGTCCCTGGGACTAAGAGGTTCTTC
TRBJ2-3 | TRBV28 | - | many | CASRGDTDTQYF | TGTGCCAGCAGGGGGGATACAGATACGCAGTATTTT
TRBJ2-7 | TRBV27 | TRBD2 | many | CASSLASGNYEQYF | TGTGCCAGCAGTTTGGCTAGCGGGAACTACGAGCAGTACTTC
TRBJ1-1 | TRBV7-2 | - | - | CASSFGGRGNTEAFF | TGTGCCAGCAGCTTTGGGGGGCGCGGGAACACTGAAGCTTTCTTT
TRBJ1-4 | TRBV4-1 | - | - | CASSRLLEGEKLFF | TGCGCCAGCAGCCGGCTGTTAGAAGGGGAAAAACTGTTTTTT
TRBJ1-1 | TRBV7-9 | TRBD1 | many | CASSWTGADTEAFF | TGTGCCAGCAGCTGGACAGGAGCGGACACTGAAGCTTTCTTT